Listed below are T cell receptor beta chains from one sample, sequenced in a study of metastatic and nonmetastatic thyroid tumors. With MiXCR, TCRdb reprocessed the PCR reads. This table holds fewer than 40,000 clones, less than 60% found once. Source material: tumor tissue. These receptors were collected from a male donor with papillary thyroid cancer or a benign thyroid nodule (not recorded which). Some clones in this sample may be carry-over from other donors' samples. CDR3s include the opening cysteine and the closing phenylalanine or tryptophan. The D gene is left open where the match is weak. Rows give clone size only sometimes, using once, few, many, or a class for an expanded clone.

size: .
V: TRBV7-9
D: TRBD1
J: TRBJ1-1
DNA: TGTGCCAGCAGCTTAGGGGGGACAGCTCACACTGAAGCTTTCTTT
CDR3: CASSLGGTAHTEAFF

size: .
V: TRBV6-2/TRBV6-3
D: .
J: TRBJ2-7
DNA: TGTGCCAGCAGTTACGGAGCCTCCGAGCAGTACTTC
CDR3: CASSYGASEQYF

size: .
V: TRBV20-1
D: .
J: TRBJ1-1
DNA: TGCAGTGCTAGAGATCCGAGGGGCGGGGTTTACACTGAAGCTTTCTTT
CDR3: CSARDPRGGVYTEAFF

size: .
V: TRBV20-1
D: TRBD1
J: TRBJ2-7
DNA: TGCAGTGCCACCTCCGGGACAGGTAACTACGAGCAGTACTTC
CDR3: CSATSGTGNYEQYF

size: .
V: TRBV5-5
D: .
J: TRBJ1-2
DNA: TGTGCCAGCAGCTTAGGACCCCAAACTTACTATGGCTACACCTTC
CDR3: CASSLGPQTYYGYTF

size: .
V: TRBV5-8
D: .
J: TRBJ1-1
DNA: TGTGCCAGCAGCTCCAGGGTATCGAACACTGAAGCTTTCTTT
CDR3: CASSSRVSNTEAFF

size: few
V: TRBV2
D: .
J: TRBJ2-1
DNA: TGTGCCAGCAACCCGACGGGCTCCTACAATGAGCAGTTCTTC
CDR3: CASNPTGSYNEQFF

size: once
V: TRBV30
D: .
J: TRBJ2-7
DNA: TGTGCCTGGAGTCTGGGGGTCGCCTACGAGCAGTACTTC
CDR3: CAWSLGVAYEQYF

size: .
V: TRBV5-4
D: .
J: TRBJ2-7
DNA: TGTGCCAGCAGCTTGTGGCAGGGAATGAACGAGCAGTACTTC
CDR3: CASSLWQGMNEQYF

size: .
V: TRBV14
D: .
J: TRBJ2-1
DNA: TGTGCCAGCAGCCAAGCCGGTTCCTACAATGAGCAGTTCTTC
CDR3: CASSQAGSYNEQFF

size: .
V: TRBV6-1
D: .
J: TRBJ2-1
DNA: TGTGCCAGCAGTGAATTGCTGATCTCCTACAATGAGCAGTTCTTC
CDR3: CASSELLISYNEQFF

size: .
V: TRBV29-1
D: .
J: TRBJ2-7
DNA: TGCAGCGTTGGGGGCCTGTGGGCCTACGAGCAGTACTTC
CDR3: CSVGGLWAYEQYF

size: .
V: TRBV20-1
D: TRBD2
J: TRBJ2-7
DNA: TGCAGTGCTAACTGGCGGGAGGGCCGGAACGAGCAGTACTTC
CDR3: CSANWREGRNEQYF

size: few
V: TRBV5-4
D: TRBD2
J: TRBJ2-7
DNA: TGTGCCAGCAGCTTGGGTCCGCGGTCTAGCGGGAGGGGTTTTGGAGTCGAGCAGTACTTC
CDR3: CASSLGPRSSGRGFGVEQYF

size: .
V: TRBV6-1
D: .
J: TRBJ1-5
DNA: TGTGCCAGCAGTACGGGGGACAACGATCAGCCCCAGCATTTT
CDR3: CASSTGDNDQPQHF

size: few
V: TRBV12-3/TRBV12-4
D: .
J: TRBJ2-7
DNA: TGTGCCAGCAGTCGACAAGCCTACGAGCAGTACTTC
CDR3: CASSRQAYEQYF

size: few
V: TRBV6-1
D: .
J: TRBJ2-1
DNA: TGTGCCAGCAGTACCTCGGCGGCACATGAGCAGTTCTTC
CDR3: CASSTSAAHEQFF

size: .
V: TRBV30
D: .
J: TRBJ1-4
DNA: TGTGCCTGGAACCACGGGACCCAAAATGAAAAACTGTTTTTT
CDR3: CAWNHGTQNEKLFF

size: .
V: TRBV6-2/TRBV6-3
D: .
J: TRBJ2-7
DNA: TGTGCCAGCAGCAGCGAGGACGGAGGATCCTACGAGCAGTACTTC
CDR3: CASSSEDGGSYEQYF

size: .
V: TRBV28
D: TRBD1
J: TRBJ1-6
DNA: TGTGCCAGCAGAATAGGGACAGGGCTGTCTTCACCCCTCCACTTT
CDR3: CASRIGTGLSSPLHF

size: .
V: TRBV6-1
D: .
J: TRBJ1-3
DNA: TGTGCCAGCATGGTAGGGGTCGGAAACACCATATATTTT
CDR3: CASMVGVGNTIYF

size: few
V: TRBV4-3
D: .
J: TRBJ2-7
DNA: TGCGCCAGCAGCCAAGATGCAACGAGGATCTACGAGCAGTACTTC
CDR3: CASSQDATRIYEQYF

size: .
V: TRBV18
D: .
J: TRBJ2-7
DNA: TGTGCCAGCTCACCACGGGCTGGGAGCTCCTACGAGCAGTACTTC
CDR3: CASSPRAGSSYEQYF

size: .
V: TRBV30
D: TRBD1
J: TRBJ2-7
DNA: TGTGCCTTTTCACCGGGACAGGGTCGAGCGGGGAACTACGAGCAGTACTTC
CDR3: CAFSPGQGRAGNYEQYF

size: .
V: TRBV5-6
D: .
J: TRBJ2-7
DNA: TGTGCCAGCAGCTTGGCCGGGGGTTTCTACGAGCAGTACTTC
CDR3: CASSLAGGFYEQYF

size: .
V: TRBV19
D: .
J: TRBJ2-2
DNA: TGTGCCAGTAGTATCGGGTTTGGCAGGGGCCCCGACGGGGAGCTGTTTTTT
CDR3: CASSIGFGRGPDGELFF

size: once
V: TRBV20-1
D: .
J: TRBJ2-7
DNA: TGCAGTGCCCACGGGGTGGCCTTCTCCTACGAGCAGTACTTC
CDR3: CSAHGVAFSYEQYF

size: .
V: TRBV28
D: .
J: TRBJ1-1
DNA: TGTGCCAGCAGTCTGATTGGGAGAGGGGGAGTTGGCACTGAAGCTTTCTTT
CDR3: CASSLIGRGGVGTEAFF

size: few
V: TRBV12-3/TRBV12-4
D: .
J: TRBJ1-3
DNA: TGTGCCAGCAGTTTACACTCTGGAAACACCATATATTTT
CDR3: CASSLHSGNTIYF

size: .
V: TRBV7-9
D: .
J: TRBJ1-2
DNA: TGTGCCAGCAGCTCCATAGCAGGGAGCTATGGCTACACCTTC
CDR3: CASSSIAGSYGYTF

size: few
V: TRBV28
D: .
J: TRBJ1-1
DNA: TGTGCCAGCAATATCAGGGTTCGTAGCACTGAAGCTTTCTTT
CDR3: CASNIRVRSTEAFF

size: once
V: TRBV7-2
D: TRBD1
J: TRBJ2-7
DNA: TGTGCCAGCATCCGGGACAGGGGGCATTACGAGCAGTACTTC
CDR3: CASIRDRGHYEQYF

size: .
V: TRBV6-2/TRBV6-3
D: TRBD2
J: TRBJ2-5
DNA: TGTGCCAGCAGTTACGTGGGCGGGAGAGAGACCCAGTACTTC
CDR3: CASSYVGGRETQYF

size: .
V: TRBV7-2
D: .
J: TRBJ2-2
DNA: TGTGCCAGCAGCCTAACAAGGGGGGACGGGGAGCTGTTTTTT
CDR3: CASSLTRGDGELFF

size: few
V: TRBV28
D: .
J: TRBJ1-2
DNA: TGTGCCAGCAGCTCAACAGGGAAGGGGCTTGGCTACACCTTC
CDR3: CASSSTGKGLGYTF

size: .
V: TRBV11-2
D: .
J: TRBJ2-1
DNA: TGTGCCAGCAGCTTATCCGCACAGACATACAATGAGCAGTTCTTC
CDR3: CASSLSAQTYNEQFF

size: few
V: TRBV12-3/TRBV12-4
D: TRBD1
J: TRBJ2-7
DNA: TGTGCCAGCCGACGACAGGGGGTCAACGAGCAGTACTTC
CDR3: CASRRQGVNEQYF

size: few
V: TRBV6-1
D: .
J: TRBJ1-3
DNA: TGTGCCAGCAGTCTGCTTGGGGAAAACACCATATATTTT
CDR3: CASSLLGENTIYF

size: .
V: TRBV19
D: .
J: TRBJ1-2
DNA: TGTGCCAGTAGTATTGGGACGGGTTTCTATGGCTACACCTTC
CDR3: CASSIGTGFYGYTF

size: .
V: TRBV6-1
D: TRBD1
J: TRBJ1-3
DNA: TGTGCCAGCTCAACAGGGGGCTCTGGAAACACCATATATTTT
CDR3: CASSTGGSGNTIYF

size: .
V: TRBV24-1
D: .
J: TRBJ2-7
DNA: TGTGCCACCAGTGCGGAGGGGGTTAATGAGCAGTACTTC
CDR3: CATSAEGVNEQYF

size: .
V: TRBV4-1
D: TRBD2
J: TRBJ2-3
DNA: TGCGCCAGCAGCCAAGATTCGGGGATAGCGGGAGAGAGCACAGATACGCAGTATTTT
CDR3: CASSQDSGIAGESTDTQYF

size: few
V: TRBV6-1
D: .
J: TRBJ1-6
DNA: TGTGCCAGCAGCCCAGCGGGGAACTATTCACCCCTCCACTTT
CDR3: CASSPAGNYSPLHF

size: few
V: TRBV28
D: .
J: TRBJ1-2
DNA: TGTGCCAGCAGTCCACCTTTGGGCACCCTCCGAAATAACTATGGCTACACCTTC
CDR3: CASSPPLGTLRNNYGYTF

size: .
V: TRBV5-1
D: TRBD1
J: TRBJ1-2
DNA: TGCGCCAGCAGAAGCGGCCCCGGGACAGAGGCGGATGGCTACACCTTC
CDR3: CASRSGPGTEADGYTF

size: few
V: TRBV12-3/TRBV12-4
D: TRBD2
J: TRBJ2-5
DNA: TGTGCCAGCAGTCCACACAAGGGAGGGGAAGAGACCCAGTACTTC
CDR3: CASSPHKGGEETQYF

size: few
V: TRBV20-1
D: .
J: TRBJ1-4
DNA: TGCAGTGCTTCCGACAGGCCTGCAACTAATGAAAAACTGTTTTTT
CDR3: CSASDRPATNEKLFF

size: .
V: TRBV7-2
D: TRBD2
J: TRBJ2-7
DNA: TGTGCCAGCAGTCTTAGCGGGGGGAGTCCGGGGGAGCAGTACTTC
CDR3: CASSLSGGSPGEQYF